This record covers a single T cell receptor beta chain. Its antigen is as yet unknown. PCR amplification relied on 60 Vbeta primers (plus 13 Jbeta primers). As processed by the authors: There were about 86 million unique TCR beta chains by a later count, and 8.5 million to 14 million of them were shared. Clones were sequenced by immunoSEQ multiplex PCR, and TCRdb holds only the in-frame ones, with some missing. V and J calls and clone size follow that table, whereas D and trimming were derived from the DNA. The sample gives over 150,000 clones, 76% of which show up once; over 1.1% is in the top ten. The data originate from a study of cytomegalovirus exposure and HLA in healthy donors. The germline CDR1 and CDR2 sequences are SQVTM and ANQGSEA. This CDR3 has 14 amino acids. J lost 5 bases, V lost 4 bases, and 10 bases had no gene match. Study-level points and caveats: Earlier analysis found most TCR beta V segments productive about 87% or about 30% of the time.

V usage is TRBV29-1 and J usage is TRBJ2-7; 8 bases are shared with TRBD1. The clonotype was recovered from a man in his sixties in good health and CMV-seronegative. Material for sequencing was PBMCs. The CDR3 protein is CSVAGRGLVDEQYF. For the CDR3, the DNA is TGCAGCGTTGCGGGCAGGGGGCTGGTCGACGAGCAGTACTTC.